Below, 14 T cell receptor beta chains from the same sample are listed, as sequenced in a study of cytomegalovirus exposure and HLA in healthy donors. Amplification used 60 Vbeta primers and 13 Jbeta primers. Some clones are missing from TCRdb's copy, which holds only in-frame ones; the method was immunoSEQ multiplex PCR. This repertoire shows 100,000 to 150,000 clones, 83% found once; its top ten account for roughly 3.5%. What was sequenced was PBMCs. The receptors derive from a woman in her thirties or forties in good health and CMV-seropositive.

The chain has TRBV6-4 and TRBJ2-2; no firm D call. Trimming removed 3 bases from V and 4 bases from J, with 6 bases in between. The CDR3 length is 13 residues. The germline V gene has CDR1 MRHNA and CDR2 SNTAGT. CDR3 in amino acids: CASSEGGTGELFF. The CDR3 DNA follows: TGTGCCAGCAGTGAAGGCGGCACCGGGGAGCTGTTTTTT.

The chain employs TRBV19 and TRBJ1-2; D remains unclear. This CDR3 has 13 residues. The V end was cut by 3 bases, the J end by 3 bases, with 8 bases between. Germline V gives CDR1 LNHDA, CDR2 SQIVND (reference sequence). CDR3 bases: TGTGCCAGTAGTATTAGGGAGGACTATGGCTACACCTTC. Translated, it gives CASSIREDYGYTF.

J is TRBJ1-5 and V is TRBV5-1, with a tentative D call TRBD1 (5 bases). The CDR3 is 15 amino acids. V was clipped by 5 bases and J by 2 bases, with 14 bases between them. Looked up from germline, CDR1 is SGHRS and CDR2 is YFSETQ. CDR3: CASSGGVGGNQPQHF. CDR3 nucleotide sequence: TGCGCCAGCAGTGGAGGGGTGGGTGGCAATCAGCCCCAGCATTTT.

The gene calls are TRBV30 and TRBJ1-1; D possibly corresponds to TRBD1 (5 bases). In germline, CDR1 is GTSNPN, CDR2 SVGIG (reference sequence). This CDR3 has 13 residues. Trimming stripped 0 bases from V and 4 bases from J, with 9 bases between. This CDR3 is CAWSVLGGTEAFF. The CDR3 nucleotides read TGTGCCTGGAGTGTTCTCGGGGGCACTGAAGCTTTCTTT.

The V call is TRBV18, the J call TRBJ2-7; TRBD2 matches 8 bases. The germline V gene has CDR1 KGHSH and CDR2 LQKENI. The V segment lost 0 bases and the J segment 4 bases; nucleotides outside the gene matches: 11. This CDR3 is built from 17 residues. Here the CDR3 DNA reads TGTGCCAGCTCACCACCGAGATCGGCGGGAGGTGATTACGAGCAGTACTTC. Protein: CASSPPRSAGGDYEQYF. The whole variable domain, remainder taken from reference TRBV18 and TRBJ2-7, is NAGVMQNPRHLVRRRGQEARLRCSPMKGHSHVYWYRQLPEEGLKFMVYLQKENIIDESGMPKERFSAEFPKEGPSILRIQQVVRGDSAAYFCASSPPRSAGGDYEQYFGPGTRLTVT.

The rearrangement joins TRBV11-3 to TRBJ1-3; the D is unclear. The CDR3 loop spans 15 amino acids. Trimming shortened V by 2 bases and J by 0 bases, and 8 bases separated the two germline ends. Germline V gene sequence: CDR1 SGHNT, CDR2 YENEEA. The CDR3: CASSLTAGSGNTIYF. The CDR3 DNA sequence: TGTGCCAGCAGCTTAACAGCGGGCTCTGGAAACACCATATATTTT.

This chain uses TRBV5-1 with TRBJ1-6, with a tentative D call TRBD1 (5 bases). The CDR3 is 16 amino acids. Deletions cut 0 bases from V and 8 bases from J, with 15 bases between. CDR1 SGHRS and CDR2 YFSETQ come from the germline V gene. CDR3: CASSLVGRDFDSPLHF. CDR3 DNA sequence: TGCGCCAGCAGCTTGGTAGGCAGGGATTTTGATTCACCCCTCCACTTT.

A single count supports this clone. DNA for the CDR3: TGTGCCAGCAGCTTACGTTCGGGTAGCACAGATACGCAGTATTTT. Protein product: CASSLRSGSTDTQYF. This rearrangement joins TRBV7-6 to TRBJ2-3; D gene uncertain. The CDR3 is 15 amino acids. Germline CDR1 SGHVS, CDR2 FNYEAQ. Trimming took 2 bases from V and 0 from J, leaving 9 bases between them. Together with reference TRBV7-6 and TRBJ2-3, the CDR3 gives the full variable domain: GAGVSQSPRYKVTKRGQDVALRCDPISGHVSLYWYRQALGQGPEFLTYFNYEAQQDKSGLPNDRFSAERPEGSISTLTIQRTEQRDSAMYRCASSLRSGSTDTQYFGPGTRLTVL.

The gene calls are TRBV18 and TRBJ2-1, with 8 bases lining up with TRBD1. This CDR3 region has 15 residues. CDR1 is KGHSH and CDR2 is LQKENI in the germline V gene. J gave up 2 bases and V 3 bases, and 3 bases lay outside the gene matches. This CDR3 is CASSPGTGPYNEQFF. For the CDR3, the DNA is TGTGCCAGCTCACCTGGGACAGGCCCCTACAATGAGCAGTTCTTC. The complete variable domain, with remaining parts taken from reference TRBV18 and TRBJ2-1, reads NAGVMQNPRHLVRRRGQEARLRCSPMKGHSHVYWYRQLPEEGLKFMVYLQKENIIDESGMPKERFSAEFPKEGPSILRIQQVVRGDSAAYFCASSPGTGPYNEQFFGPGTRLTVL.

This clone occurred a few times. The chain carries TRBV5-4 and TRBJ2-5; D gene uncertain. Trimming shortened V by 3 bases and J by 2 bases, and 11 bases separated the two germline ends. The V gene's germline CDR1 is SGHNT and CDR2 YYREEE (reference sequence). This CDR3 comprises 14 residues. The CDR3 reads CASSSTALQETQYF. The CDR3 nucleotides read TGTGCCAGCAGCTCGACTGCCCTTCAAGAGACCCAGTACTTC.

The V gene is TRBV10-3, the J gene TRBJ2-2; the match to TRBD1 covers 8 bases. The germline gives CDR1 ENHRY, CDR2 SYGVKD. V lost 11 bases and J lost 7; bases outside the gene matches: 6. The CDR3 runs to 12 residues. This CDR3 reads CAFDRGNGELFF. CDR3 in DNA: TGTGCCTTCGACAGGGGAAACGGGGAGCTGTTTTTT.

The CDR3 coding sequence is TGTGCCAGCAGCCCGAGGGACAGGGTCTGGGAAGGGGGGTACACCGGGGAGCTGTTTTTT. Translated: CASSPRDRVWEGGYTGELFF. The chain uses TRBV5-4 and TRBJ2-2; 9 bases are a match to TRBD1. The J segment lost 3 bases and the V segment lost 4 bases, leaving 19 bases of the junction unmatched. Germline V gene lookup returns CDR1 SGHNT and CDR2 YYREEE (reference sequence). The CDR3 covers 20 residues.

This clone was counted once. V and J are TRBV9 and TRBJ2-7, with a weak D call TRBD2 (6 bases). Germline loops: CDR1 SGDLS, CDR2 YYNGEE. CDR3 length: 13 amino acids. With 4 bases removed from V and 4 bases from J, the gap between germline ends came to 12 bases. The CDR3 spells CASSPHGSYEQYF. The CDR3 DNA is TGTGCCAGCAGCCCCCACGGGAGTTACGAGCAGTACTTC.

This chain connects TRBV27 to TRBJ1-2; D is undetermined. This CDR3 is 13 amino acids long. CDR1 and CDR2 (germline): MNHEY, SMNVEV (reference sequence). V dropped 4 bases and J dropped 8 bases, with 14 bases sitting between them. The CDR3 region has the DNA TGTGCCAGCAGTTATTCCGGGTCTAAAGGCTACACCTTC. Translation gives CASSYSGSKGYTF.